This passage covers 21 T cell receptor beta chains from one sample sequenced in a study of blood T cell repertoires in COVID-19. The repertoire was sequenced with immunoSEQ multiplex PCR; TCRdb's copy has only in-frame clones and lacks some. The sample carries roughly 280,000 clones, 75% to 90% recorded once. The sample was PBMCs or T cells enriched from blood (not recorded which). These receptors were collected from a woman aged 18-29 years who had recovered from COVID-19.

This rearrangement joins TRBV5-1 to TRBJ1-2, with 9 bases fitting TRBD1. This CDR3 spans 14 amino acids. Per the germline V gene, CDR1 is SGHRS and CDR2 is YFSETQ. Trimming took 0 bases from V and 4 from J; bases not matched to a gene: 1. The CDR3 DNA follows: TGCGCCAGCAGCTTGGGGGACAGGGCCTATGGCTACACCTTC. It codes for CASSLGDRAYGYTF.

J is TRBJ1-5 and V is TRBV2, with TRBD1 as a possible D gene (6 bases). With 7 bases removed from V and 5 bases from J, the gap between germline ends came to 15 bases. Germline V CDR1 and CDR2: SNHLY, FYNNEI. The CDR3 is made up of 14 amino acids. In DNA form, the CDR3 reads TGTGCCAGCAACCCACAGGGACCGGATCAGCCCCAGCATTTT. Translated, it gives CASNPQGPDQPQHF.

This chain connects TRBV5-1 to TRBJ2-3; TRBD2 is a possible D gene (7 bases). The germline V and J ends were trimmed by 0 bases and 2 bases, with 13 bases remaining between them. CDR1 and CDR2 from the germline V gene are SGHRS and YFSETQ. The CDR3 contains 16 residues. CDR3 coding DNA: TGCGCCAGCAGCTTGGGTCGGGGGGCCTTCACAGATACGCAGTATTTT. It translates to CASSLGRGAFTDTQYF.

The CDR3 DNA reads TGTGCCAGCGGCACCGATCAGCCCCAGCATTTT. Translating it yields CASGTDQPQHF. The chain employs TRBV12-3 or TRBV12-4 and TRBJ1-5, with no clear D. This CDR3 is built from 11 residues. Deletions cut 8 bases from V and 5 bases from J, with 7 bases between.

This chain links TRBV24-1 with TRBJ2-5; possible D gene TRBD2, 7 bases. CDR1 KGHDR and CDR2 SFDVKD come from the germline V gene. The CDR3 runs to 16 residues. Trimming left V 5 bases short and J 1 base short, with 16 bases between. CDR3: CATSAGGNTFQETQYF. CDR3 nucleotide sequence: TGTGCCACCAGTGCGGGGGGCAATACTTTCCAAGAGACCCAGTACTTC.

The chain combines TRBV15 with TRBJ1-1; unclear D gene. Germline V gene data show CDR1 as LNHNV and CDR2 as YYDKDF (reference sequence). This CDR3 is built from 12 residues. V was cut by 1 base and J by 5 bases, with 5 bases left in between. The CDR3 spells CATSRAGTEAFF. Written as DNA, the CDR3 is TGTGCCACCAGCAGAGCGGGGACTGAAGCTTTCTTT.

V is TRBV7-9 and J is TRBJ1-1; TRBD1 is a possible D gene (6 bases). Trimming took 4 bases from V and 7 from J, leaving 10 bases between them. CDR1 and CDR2 (germline): SEHNR, FQNEAQ (reference sequence). The CDR3 covers 12 residues. CDR3 DNA: TGTGCCAGCAGCTACGGACAGATTGAAGCTTTCTTT. Residues: CASSYGQIEAFF.

The chain has TRBV6-5 and TRBJ2-6; D is possibly TRBD1 (5 bases). The V end was cut by 10 bases, the J end by 7 bases, with 17 bases between. CDR1 MNHEY and CDR2 SVGAGI come from the germline V gene. CDR3 size: 14 residues. The DNA for the CDR3 is TGTGCCACCACGCCCGTAAGGGGAGCCAACGTCCTGACTTTC. It translates to CATTPVRGANVLTF.

J is TRBJ1-2 and V is TRBV3-1 (or the pseudogene TRBV3-2); no definite D call. Trimming removed 3 bases at V and 4 bases at J, with 6 bases between. CDR3 length equals 12 residues. Germline V gives CDR1 LGHDT, CDR2 YNNKEL (reference sequence). The DNA of the CDR3 is TGTGCCAGCAGCCATGCTAGCTATGGCTACACCTTC. Translated: CASSHASYGYTF.

This sequence joins TRBV27 and TRBJ1-2, with TRBD1 matching over 8 bases. J gave up 2 bases and V 4 bases, and 3 bases lay outside the gene matches. The CDR3 contains 14 residues. Germline loops: CDR1 MNHEY, CDR2 SMNVEV (reference sequence). Here the CDR3 DNA reads TGTGCCAGCAGTTGGACAGGGTCAAACTATGGCTACACCTTC. The encoded protein is CASSWTGSNYGYTF.

There are a few counts of this clone. V and J are TRBV2 and TRBJ2-2; maybe TRBD1 (6 bases). Looked up from germline, CDR1 is SNHLY and CDR2 is FYNNEI. V was trimmed by 4 bases and J by 0 bases, leaving 6 bases between them. The CDR3 consists of 14 residues. Written as DNA, the CDR3 is TGTGCCAGCAGTGGACAGGCGAACACCGGGGAGCTGTTTTTT. This translates into CASSGQANTGELFF.

A single count supports this clone. The V call is TRBV3-1 (or the pseudogene TRBV3-2), the J call TRBJ1-6; no clear D gene. V was clipped by 0 bases and J by 9 bases, with 6 bases between them. Germline CDR1 and CDR2: LGHDT and YNNKEL (reference sequence). This CDR3 comprises 13 residues. CDR3 coding DNA: TGTGCCAGCAGCCAAGACGCCAGTTCACCCCTCCACTTT. Amino acids: CASSQDASSPLHF.

The chain links TRBV9 to TRBJ2-3; 12 bases line up with TRBD2. V trimming: 0 bases; J trimming: 7 bases; junction bases outside the gene matches: 6. The germline V gene encodes CDR1 SGDLS and CDR2 YYNGEE. The CDR3 contains 16 residues. The CDR3: CASSVGSSGGANTQYF. The CDR3 region has the DNA TGTGCCAGCAGCGTAGGATCTAGCGGGGGGGCGAATACGCAGTATTTT.

V usage is TRBV6-5 and J usage is TRBJ1-1, with a possible D match to TRBD1 (5 bases). The CDR3 contains 14 residues. CDR1 is MNHEY and CDR2 is SVGAGI in the germline V gene. The germline V and J ends were trimmed by 7 bases and 4 bases, with 16 bases remaining between them. The DNA for the CDR3 is TGTGCCAGCATCGCCCCAGGGTTCGGCACTGAAGCTTTCTTT. Amino acid sequence: CASIAPGFGTEAFF.

The V and J genes are TRBV3-1 (or the pseudogene TRBV3-2) and TRBJ1-6; maybe TRBD1 (6 bases). Trimming pared 1 base from V and 9 bases from J, leaving 16 bases between. The germline V gene encodes CDR1 LGHDT and CDR2 YNNKEL (reference sequence). The CDR3 spans 16 residues. The CDR3 nucleotides are TGTGCCAGCAGCCAAGGTACGTCAGGGGCAAGTTCACCCCTCCACTTT. Translation gives CASSQGTSGASSPLHF.

This sequence joins TRBV6-2 or TRBV6-3 and TRBJ1-2; 8 nucleotides line up with TRBD1. Germline V CDR1 and CDR2: MNHEY, SVGEGT. The junction had 11 bases not matched to a gene; V was cut back by 4 bases and J by 4 bases. This CDR3 spans 16 amino acids. This CDR3 is CASSSPPGQGTYGYTF. The CDR3 DNA follows: TGTGCCAGCAGTTCTCCCCCCGGACAGGGCACCTATGGCTACACCTTC.

The chain uses TRBV5-1 and TRBJ2-3; TRBD2 is a possible D gene (5 bases). The length of the CDR3 is 11 residues. Trimming took off 5 bases at V and 9 bases at J, with 10 bases between the two ends. The germline CDR1 and CDR2 sequences are SGHRS and YFSETQ. CDR3: CASRWTETQYF. The CDR3 DNA sequence: TGCGCCAGCAGGTGGACTGAGACGCAGTATTTT.

This clone appeared a single time. The chain employs TRBV5-6 and TRBJ1-1, with TRBD1 identical over 9 bases. Germline trimming cut 0 bases from V and 1 base from J; bases unmatched to any gene: 1. This CDR3 spans 15 amino acids. In germline, CDR1 is SGHDT, CDR2 YYEEEE. CDR3 region: CASSLVGQGNTEAFF. The CDR3 DNA reads TGTGCCAGCAGCTTGGTGGGACAGGGGAACACTGAAGCTTTCTTT.

This chain links TRBV15 with TRBJ2-2; D might be TRBD2 (7 bases). This CDR3 is 16 amino acids long. The V end lost 1 base, the J end lost 4 bases, and 13 bases lay between the germline ends. Looked up from germline, CDR1 is LNHNV and CDR2 is YYDKDF (reference sequence). Here the CDR3 reads CATSRVVGGGTGELFF. CDR3 bases: TGTGCCACCAGCAGAGTAGTAGGGGGGGGCACCGGGGAGCTGTTTTTT.

The chain combines TRBV7-8 with TRBJ1-5; D might be TRBD1 (5 bases). Germline V gene data show CDR1 as SGHVS and CDR2 as FQNEAQ. The CDR3 sequence is 14 residues long. Trimming removed 2 bases from V and 3 bases from J, with 8 bases in between. CDR3 sequence reads: CASSLQQDNQPQHF. The DNA of the CDR3 is TGTGCCAGCAGCTTACAACAGGACAATCAGCCCCAGCATTTT.

The J gene is TRBJ2-6, the V gene TRBV30; D gene unclear. The CDR3 is 15 residues long. The germline V gene has CDR1 GTSNPN and CDR2 SVGIG (reference sequence). Trimming took off 0 bases at V and 0 bases at J, with 6 bases between the two ends. The CDR3 DNA is TGTGCCTGGAGTGTACGGAGCTCTGGGGCCAACGTCCTGACTTTC. Translated: CAWSVRSSGANVLTF.